These T cell receptor beta chains were read from a single sample in a study of cytomegalovirus exposure and HLA in healthy donors. The data were produced by immunoSEQ multiplex PCR, yet TCRdb's version contains in-frame clones alone and is incomplete. This listing includes 220,000 or so clones. Sequencing was performed on PBMCs. These receptors came from a girl aged 2 to 10 in good health and CMV-seropositive. Each CDR3 is given with its conserved first and last residue. D genes are given only for firm matches.

d_call j_call v_call cdr3_nt cdr3_aa
- TRBJ2-7 TRBV7-2 TGTGCCAGCAGCTTAGCGCTGGTAATAGAGCCCTACGAGCAGTACTTC CASSLALVIEPYEQYF
- TRBJ2-3 TRBV2 TGTGCCAGCAGTGGACAGACGCTGGGAGATACGCAGTATTTT CASSGQTLGDTQYF
TRBD2 TRBJ2-3 TRBV13 TGTGCCAGCAGCTTACTAGCGGGAGGCACAGATACGCAGTATTTT CASSLLAGGTDTQYF
- TRBJ1-5 TRBV6-5 TGTGCCAGCAGTTACTCGAGGGGGATGGGTCAGCCCCAGCATTTT CASSYSRGMGQPQHF
- TRBJ1-2 TRBV28 TGTGCCAGCACCGTCGGGAGGAACTATGGCTACACCTTC CASTVGRNYGYTF
TRBD1 TRBJ2-7 TRBV25-1 TGTGCCAGCAGTGGCGGAGGACAGGGCGCTTTTGACGAGCAGTACTTC CASSGGGQGAFDEQYF
TRBD2 TRBJ2-4 TRBV19 TGTGCCAGTAGTATAGATGAGACTAGCGGGAGTAACATTCAGTACTTC CASSIDETSGSNIQYF
- TRBJ2-1 TRBV27 TGTGCCAGCAGTTTACCGGGACAAACCTACAATGAGCAGTTCTTC CASSLPGQTYNEQFF
TRBD2 TRBJ2-5 TRBV6-1 TGTGCCTCGAGGCGGGAGAGTCGGGAGACCCAGTACTTC CASRRESRETQYF
TRBD2 TRBJ2-7 TRBV6-1 TGTGCCAGCAGGACTAGCGGGAGAGACGAGCAGTACTTC CASRTSGRDEQYF
- TRBJ1-2 TRBV6-1 TGTGCCAGCGCCCCCAGGTCCTCGGACTATGGCTACACCTTC CASAPRSSDYGYTF
- TRBJ2-7 TRBV6-5 TGTGCCAGCAGTTACGCAGGACAGATCTACGAGCAGTACTTC CASSYAGQIYEQYF
TRBD2 TRBJ2-7 TRBV6-1 TGTGCCAGCAGTGAACTGGGACTAGCGGGAATCTACGAGCAGTACTTC CASSELGLAGIYEQYF
TRBD1 TRBJ2-7 TRBV15 TGTGCCACCAGCTCCCGATTTGGGACAGGGGCTTACGAGCAGTACTTC CATSSRFGTGAYEQYF
TRBD1 TRBJ2-7 TRBV28 TGTGCCAGCAGTTTACCGACAGGGCACTACGAGCAGTACTTC CASSLPTGHYEQYF
- TRBJ2-7 TRBV4-2 TGTGCCAGCAGCCAGACAACCTCCGGGACAACCCCCTACGAGCAGTACTTC CASSQTTSGTTPYEQYF
TRBD2 TRBJ2-4 TRBV11-2 TGTGCCAGCAGCACCAGAACTAGCGGGGAAAACATTCAGTACTTC CASSTRTSGENIQYF
- TRBJ1-3 TRBV28 TGTGCCAGCCTTCCCGGGTCTGGAAACACCATATATTTT CASLPGSGNTIYF
- TRBJ1-4 TRBV6-1 TGTGCCAGCAGGGGGGGGCGAACAACTAATGAAAAACTGTTTTTT CASRGGRTTNEKLFF
- TRBJ1-2 TRBV5-1 TGCGCCAGCAGCTTGGAAGGAGGGCAGACCTATGGCTACACCTTC CASSLEGGQTYGYTF
TRBD1 TRBJ2-7 TRBV28 TGTGCCAGCAGCCCGGGACAGGGGAGAGAGCAGTACTTC CASSPGQGREQYF
TRBD2 TRBJ2-3 TRBV6-5 TGTGCCAGCAGTTACGTGGCTAGCGGAAGCACAGATACGCAGTATTTT CASSYVASGSTDTQYF
- TRBJ1-4 TRBV4-1 TGCGCCAGCAGTCGAGGCGCAACTAATGAAAAACTGTTTTTT CASSRGATNEKLFF
- TRBJ2-1 TRBV5-1 TGCGCCAGCAGGGCGGCGGTAGGAAATGAGCAGTTCTTC CASRAAVGNEQFF
- TRBJ2-7 TRBV27 TGTGCCAGCAGAACAGGGAACCACGAGCAGTACTTC CASRTGNHEQYF
TRBD1 TRBJ2-7 TRBV2 TGTGCCAGTTTACCGGGACAGGGGATCTACGAGCAGTACTTC CASLPGQGIYEQYF
- TRBJ2-1 TRBV11-2 TGTGCCAGCAGCTTAACAGGGAGCTCCTACAATGAGCAGTTCTTC CASSLTGSSYNEQFF
- TRBJ2-7 TRBV7-9 TGTGCCAGCAGCTCGCCCCTACCGAGGGACTCCTACGAGCAGTACTTC CASSSPLPRDSYEQYF
- TRBJ2-2 TRBV7-8 TGTGCCAGCAGCTTAGGAACTACTAGGGTTAGCACCGGGGAGCTGTTTTTT CASSLGTTRVSTGELFF
- TRBJ2-3 TRBV27 TGTGCCAGCAGGCCCCGACCCAGGGAAAGGACAGATACGCAGTATTTT CASRPRPRERTDTQYF
TRBD1 TRBJ2-7 TRBV10-3 TGTGCCATCAGTACAACAGGGGTCGACGAGCAGTACTTC CAISTTGVDEQYF
- TRBJ1-4 TRBV10-3 TGTGCCATCAGCAACGGTGAAAAACTGTTTTTT CAISNGEKLFF
- TRBJ1-5 TRBV27 TGTGCCAGCAGTTTATCGGGGAGCCATCAGCCCCAGCATTTT CASSLSGSHQPQHF
TRBD1 TRBJ1-1 TRBV7-2 TGTGCCAGCAGCCCGGACAGGGCCCTGACGGATGAAGCTTTCTTT CASSPDRALTDEAFF
- TRBJ2-5 TRBV6-1 TGTGCCAGCAGTGGCCGGGACAACCAAGAGACCCGGTACTTC CASSGRDNQETRYF
- TRBJ2-7 TRBV7-2 TGTGCCAGCAGCTTAGAACCAGCGGTGCGATACGAGCAGTACTTC CASSLEPAVRYEQYF
- TRBJ2-2 TRBV19 TGTGCCAGTTTTCACTCTAGGACAGTTGGCACCGGGGAGCTGTTTTTT CASFHSRTVGTGELFF
- TRBJ2-3 TRBV5-1 TGCGCCAGCACGAGGGAGAGCACAGATACGCAGTATTTT CASTRESTDTQYF
TRBD1 TRBJ1-2 TRBV28 TGTGCCAGCAGCTTCAGACAGGGGTCGGCTAACTATGGCTACACCTTC CASSFRQGSANYGYTF
- TRBJ2-5 TRBV29-1 TGCAGCGTTAAGGCGGGCGGACAAGAGACCCAGTACTTC CSVKAGGQETQYF
TRBD2 TRBJ2-1 TRBV30 TGTGCCTGGAGTGTGGGTGGACTAGCGAATGAGCAGTTCTTC CAWSVGGLANEQFF
- TRBJ2-3 TRBV7-8 TGTGCCAGCAGCCCCACCGGGACACCAAACACAGATACGCAGTATTTT CASSPTGTPNTDTQYF
- TRBJ2-5 TRBV6-1 TGTGCCAGCAGTGAAGTTAAGGGGGGGGAGCGTGAGACCCAGTACTTC CASSEVKGGERETQYF
- TRBJ1-5 TRBV15 TGTGCCACCGGGGAGGGCGATTTCAATCAGCCCCAGCATTTT CATGEGDFNQPQHF
- TRBJ2-7 TRBV27 TGTGCCAGCAGTTTATTCCGAGGGCGTAACGAGCAGTACTTC CASSLFRGRNEQYF
TRBD1 TRBJ2-7 TRBV28 TGTGCCAGCAGTTCCGGACAGGGAACCTACGAGCAGTACTTC CASSSGQGTYEQYF
- TRBJ2-7 TRBV27 TGTGCCAGCCTAACCCGTAGCGGCCCCTACGAGCAGTACTTC CASLTRSGPYEQYF
TRBD1 TRBJ1-2 TRBV5-4 TGTGCCAGCAGTCAAGGACAGGGTCATGAAGCTAACTATGGCTACACCTTC CASSQGQGHEANYGYTF
- TRBJ2-7 TRBV6-5 TGTGCCAGCAGACGGGGTCAAGGGGGCTACGAGCAGTACTTC CASRRGQGGYEQYF
TRBD1 TRBJ1-3 TRBV19 TGTGCCAAAGGGACAGGGATAGCACACACCATATATTTT CAKGTGIAHTIYF
TRBD2 TRBJ2-2 TRBV10-1 TGCGCCAGCAGTGAGAGCGGGAGCCCGAACACCGGGGAGCTGTTTTTT CASSESGSPNTGELFF
TRBD1 TRBJ1-1 TRBV2 TGTGCCAGCAGTTGGGACAGGGCGAACACTGAAGCTTTCTTT CASSWDRANTEAFF
- TRBJ1-5 TRBV19 TGTGCCAGTAGTATAAGAGTTTTCGGCAATCAGCCCCAGCATTTT CASSIRVFGNQPQHF
- TRBJ1-2 TRBV19 TGTGCCAGTAGGTCGGGGTACGGCTATGGCTACACCTTC CASRSGYGYGYTF
- TRBJ2-1 TRBV28 TGTGCCAGCAGTATAGCGGTACAAGGTAATGAGCAGTTCTTC CASSIAVQGNEQFF
TRBD2 TRBJ2-7 TRBV29-1 TGCAGCGGATCAGCGGGGGGGGGCTACGAGCAGTACTTC CSGSAGGGYEQYF
- TRBJ2-7 TRBV29-1 TGCAGCGTCCTGCCCTCCCCCCAGAAGCAGTACTTC CSVLPSPQKQYF